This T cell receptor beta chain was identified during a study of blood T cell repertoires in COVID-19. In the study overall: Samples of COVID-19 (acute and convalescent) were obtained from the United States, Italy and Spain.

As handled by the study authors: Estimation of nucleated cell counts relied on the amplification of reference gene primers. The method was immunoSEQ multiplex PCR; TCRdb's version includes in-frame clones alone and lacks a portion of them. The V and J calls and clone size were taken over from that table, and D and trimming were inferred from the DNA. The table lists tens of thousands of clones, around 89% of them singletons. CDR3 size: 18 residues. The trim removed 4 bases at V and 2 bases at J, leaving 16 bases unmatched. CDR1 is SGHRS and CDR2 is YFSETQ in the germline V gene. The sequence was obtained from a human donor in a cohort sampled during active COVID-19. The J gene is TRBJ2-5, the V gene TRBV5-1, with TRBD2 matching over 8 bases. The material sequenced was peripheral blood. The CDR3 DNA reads TGCGCCAGCAGCCCTGCCGGAGGGGGTAGCGGGACTCAAGAGACCCAGTACTTC. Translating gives CASSPAGGGSGTQETQYF.